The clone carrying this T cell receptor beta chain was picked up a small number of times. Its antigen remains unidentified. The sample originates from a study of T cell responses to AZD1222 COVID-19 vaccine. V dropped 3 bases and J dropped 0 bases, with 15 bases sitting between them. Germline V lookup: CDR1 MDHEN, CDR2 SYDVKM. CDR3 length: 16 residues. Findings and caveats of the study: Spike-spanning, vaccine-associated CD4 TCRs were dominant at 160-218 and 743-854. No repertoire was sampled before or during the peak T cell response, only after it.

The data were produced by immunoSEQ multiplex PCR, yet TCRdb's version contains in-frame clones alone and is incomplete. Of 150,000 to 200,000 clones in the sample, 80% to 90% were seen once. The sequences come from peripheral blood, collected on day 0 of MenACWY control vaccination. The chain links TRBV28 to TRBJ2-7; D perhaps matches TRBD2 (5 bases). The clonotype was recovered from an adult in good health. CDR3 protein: CASSFPSLASSYEQYF. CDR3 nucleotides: TGTGCCAGCAGTTTCCCCTCTTTAGCGAGCTCCTACGAGCAGTACTTC. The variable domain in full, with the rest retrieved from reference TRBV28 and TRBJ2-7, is DVKVTQSSRYLVKRTGEKVFLECVQDMDHENMFWYRQDPGLGLRLIYFSYDVKMKEKGDIPEGYSVSREKKERFSLILESASTNQTSMYLCASSFPSLASSYEQYFGPGTRLTVT.